This TCR beta chain was identified during a study of cytomegalovirus exposure and HLA in healthy donors. Trimming took 3 bases from V and 2 from J; bases not matched to a gene: 5. The CDR3 consists of 15 residues. Germline CDR1 is SGHAT and CDR2 is FQNNGV. As to this clone: Its antigen is currently unknown.

It was with 60 Vbeta and 13 Jbeta primers that the PCR ran. Here immunoSEQ multiplex PCR was the method, and the copy in TCRdb shows in-frame clones only, minus some. The profile covers 160,000 or so clones, with 70% to 80% appearing a single time and about 4.5% taken by the ten largest. Everyone who donated was a healthy bone marrow donor. Study-level results: The study recorded 160 or so TCR beta chains that were cytomegalovirus-associated. Analyses of presence and absence presupposed an approximately uniform sequencing depth across donors.

V gene TRBV11-2 combines with J gene TRBJ2-7; 9 bases line up with TRBD1. Sequencing used PBMCs. The sequence was obtained from a man aged 40-50 years in good health and CMV-seronegative. The CDR3 sequence is CASSFDRGVPYEQYF. In DNA form, the CDR3 reads TGTGCCAGCAGCTTTGACAGGGGGGTCCCCTACGAGCAGTACTTC. Together with reference TRBV11-2 and TRBJ2-7, the CDR3 gives the full variable domain: EAGVAQSPRYKIIEKRQSVAFWCNPISGHATLYWYQQILGQGPKLLIQFQNNGVVDDSQLPKDRFSAERLKGVDSTLKIQPAKLEDSAVYLCASSFDRGVPYEQYFGPGTRLTVT.